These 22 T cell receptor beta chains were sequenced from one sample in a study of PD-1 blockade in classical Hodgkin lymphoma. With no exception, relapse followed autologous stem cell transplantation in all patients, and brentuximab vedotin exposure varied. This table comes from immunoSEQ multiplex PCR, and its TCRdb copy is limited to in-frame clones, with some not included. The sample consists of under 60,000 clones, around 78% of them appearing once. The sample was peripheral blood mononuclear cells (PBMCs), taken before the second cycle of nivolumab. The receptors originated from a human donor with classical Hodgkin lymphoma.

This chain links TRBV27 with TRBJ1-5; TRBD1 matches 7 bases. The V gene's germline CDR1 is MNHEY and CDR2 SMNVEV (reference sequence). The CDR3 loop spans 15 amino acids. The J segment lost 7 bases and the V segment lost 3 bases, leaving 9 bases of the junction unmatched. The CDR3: CASSFSQGPLQPQHF. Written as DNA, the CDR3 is TGTGCCAGCAGTTTCTCACAGGGGCCCCTGCAGCCCCAGCATTTT.

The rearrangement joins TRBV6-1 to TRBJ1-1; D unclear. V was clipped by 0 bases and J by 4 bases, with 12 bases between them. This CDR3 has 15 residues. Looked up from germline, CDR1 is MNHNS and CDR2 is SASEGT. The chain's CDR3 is CASSEATGLGTEAFF. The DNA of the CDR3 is TGTGCCAGCAGTGAAGCCACTGGGCTCGGCACTGAAGCTTTCTTT.

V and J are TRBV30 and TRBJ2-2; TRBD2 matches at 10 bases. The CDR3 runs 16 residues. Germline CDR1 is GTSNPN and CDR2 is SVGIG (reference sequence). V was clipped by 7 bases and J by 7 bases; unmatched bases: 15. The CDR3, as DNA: TGTGCCTCCAAGTGGCTAGCGGGAGTGGTTGGCGGGGAGCTGTTTTTT. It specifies CASKWLAGVVGGELFF.

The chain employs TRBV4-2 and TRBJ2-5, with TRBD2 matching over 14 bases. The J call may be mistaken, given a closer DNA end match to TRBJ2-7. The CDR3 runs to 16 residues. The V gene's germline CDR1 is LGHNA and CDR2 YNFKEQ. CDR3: CASSPGTSGRFHEQYF. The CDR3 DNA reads TGTGCCAGCAGCCCAGGGACTAGCGGGAGATTCCACGAGCAGTACTTC.

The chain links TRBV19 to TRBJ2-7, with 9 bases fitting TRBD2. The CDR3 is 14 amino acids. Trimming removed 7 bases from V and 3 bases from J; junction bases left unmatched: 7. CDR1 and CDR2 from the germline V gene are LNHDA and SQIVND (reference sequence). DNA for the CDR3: TGTGCCAGTAACCCTAGCGGGACTAACTACGAGCAGTACTTC. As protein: CASNPSGTNYEQYF.

The CDR3 protein is CASSVGVLASSYNEQFF. CDR3 DNA: TGTGCCAGCAGCGTAGGGGTCTTAGCGAGCTCCTACAATGAGCAGTTCTTC. This sequence joins TRBV9 and TRBJ2-1; possibly TRBD2 for D (5 bases). Looked up from germline, CDR1 is SGDLS and CDR2 is YYNGEE. The CDR3 sequence is 17 residues long. Trimming cost V 0 bases and J 0 bases, with 13 bases left between them.

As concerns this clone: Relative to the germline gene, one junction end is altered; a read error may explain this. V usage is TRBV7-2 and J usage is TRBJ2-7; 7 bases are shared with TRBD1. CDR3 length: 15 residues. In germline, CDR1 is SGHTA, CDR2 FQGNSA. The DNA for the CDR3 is TGTGCCAGCAGTTTAGTAGGACAGGTGTCCTACGAGCAGTACTTC. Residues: CASSLVGQVSYEQYF.

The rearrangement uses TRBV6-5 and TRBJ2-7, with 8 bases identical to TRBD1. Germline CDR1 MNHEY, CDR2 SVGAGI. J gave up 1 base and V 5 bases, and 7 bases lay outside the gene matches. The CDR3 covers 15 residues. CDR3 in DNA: TGTGCCAGCAGTCCGCGGACAGGGAGGTCCTACGAGCAGTACTTC. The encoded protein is CASSPRTGRSYEQYF.

CDR3 in DNA: TGTGCCAGCAGTCCCCCCCGGGACAGCTATGGCTACACCTTC. Translating gives CASSPPRDSYGYTF. V is TRBV6-6 and J is TRBJ1-2; 7 nucleotides line up with TRBD1. Per germline, CDR1 MNHNY and CDR2 SVGAGI (reference sequence). This CDR3 is 14 amino acids long. With 5 bases clipped from V and 4 bases from J, the junction kept 7 bases outside the gene matches.

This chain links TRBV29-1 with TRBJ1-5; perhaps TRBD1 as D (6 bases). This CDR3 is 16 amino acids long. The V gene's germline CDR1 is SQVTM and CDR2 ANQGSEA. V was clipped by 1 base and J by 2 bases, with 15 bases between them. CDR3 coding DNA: TGCAGCGTTGAAGTAGGACCGGGACATGGCAATCAGCCCCAGCATTTT. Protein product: CSVEVGPGHGNQPQHF.

The CDR3: CASSIGLAFNEQFF. The CDR3 coding sequence is TGTGCCAGTAGTATTGGGCTAGCGTTCAATGAGCAGTTCTTC. The rearrangement uses TRBV19 and TRBJ2-1; maybe TRBD2 (6 bases). CDR3 length equals 14 residues. In germline, CDR1 is LNHDA, CDR2 SQIVND (reference sequence). V was shortened by 3 bases and J by 6 bases, with 12 bases between the two germline ends.

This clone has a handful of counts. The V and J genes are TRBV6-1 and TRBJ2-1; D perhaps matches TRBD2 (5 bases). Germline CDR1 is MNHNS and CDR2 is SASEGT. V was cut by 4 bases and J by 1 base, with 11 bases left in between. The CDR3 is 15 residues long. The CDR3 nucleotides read TGTGCCAGCAGTGCGGACTCAGGTTCCTACAATGAGCAGTTCTTC. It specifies CASSADSGSYNEQFF.

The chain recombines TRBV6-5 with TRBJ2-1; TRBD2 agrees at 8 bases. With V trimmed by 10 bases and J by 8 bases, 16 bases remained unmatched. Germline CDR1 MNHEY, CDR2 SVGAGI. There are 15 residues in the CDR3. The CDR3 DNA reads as TGTGCCACCAAGCGGCGGGAGGTTGGAGGGGATGAGCAGTTCTTC. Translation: CATKRREVGGDEQFF.

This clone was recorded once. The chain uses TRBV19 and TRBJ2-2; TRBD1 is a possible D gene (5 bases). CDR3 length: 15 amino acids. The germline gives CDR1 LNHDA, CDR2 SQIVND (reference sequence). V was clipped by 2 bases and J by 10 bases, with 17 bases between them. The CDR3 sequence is CASSIWGYGRTELFF. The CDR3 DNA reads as TGTGCCAGTAGTATATGGGGCTATGGACGGACGGAGCTGTTTTTT.

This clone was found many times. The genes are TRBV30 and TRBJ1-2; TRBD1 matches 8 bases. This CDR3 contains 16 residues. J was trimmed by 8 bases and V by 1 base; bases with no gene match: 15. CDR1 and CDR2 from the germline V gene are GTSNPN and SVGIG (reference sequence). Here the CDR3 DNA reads TGTGCCTGGAGTGCGGGCTTAGGGGGACAGGATCGGGGCTACACCTTC. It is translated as CAWSAGLGGQDRGYTF.

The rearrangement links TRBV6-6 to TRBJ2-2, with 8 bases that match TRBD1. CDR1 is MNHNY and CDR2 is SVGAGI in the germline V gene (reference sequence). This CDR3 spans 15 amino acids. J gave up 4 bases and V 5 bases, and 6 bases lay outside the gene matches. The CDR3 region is CASSKTGEGTGELFF. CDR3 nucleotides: TGTGCCAGCAGTAAGACAGGGGAAGGCACCGGGGAGCTGTTTTTT.

CDR3 coding DNA: TGCGCCAGCAGCTTCCAGGGTCAAGAGACCCAGTACTTC. Translating it yields CASSFQGQETQYF. The rearrangement uses TRBV5-1 and TRBJ2-5; a possible D gene is TRBD1 (5 bases). V lost 2 bases to trimming and J lost 2 bases, with 7 bases between them. The CDR3 is made up of 13 amino acids. The germline gives CDR1 SGHRS, CDR2 YFSETQ.

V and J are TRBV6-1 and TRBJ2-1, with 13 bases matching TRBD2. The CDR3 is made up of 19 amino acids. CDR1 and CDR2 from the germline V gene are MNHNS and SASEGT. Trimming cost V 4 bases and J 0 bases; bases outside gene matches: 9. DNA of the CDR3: TGTGCCAGCAGTGGGGGGAACCGACTAGCGGGAGGCTCCTACAATGAGCAGTTCTTC. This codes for CASSGGNRLAGGSYNEQFF.

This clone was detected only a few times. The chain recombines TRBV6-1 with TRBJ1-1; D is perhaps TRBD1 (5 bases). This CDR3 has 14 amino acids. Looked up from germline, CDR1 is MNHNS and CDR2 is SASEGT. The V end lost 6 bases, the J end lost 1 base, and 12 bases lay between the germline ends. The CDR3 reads CASRGHLGNTEAFF. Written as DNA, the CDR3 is TGTGCCAGCAGAGGACATCTGGGGAACACTGAAGCTTTCTTT.

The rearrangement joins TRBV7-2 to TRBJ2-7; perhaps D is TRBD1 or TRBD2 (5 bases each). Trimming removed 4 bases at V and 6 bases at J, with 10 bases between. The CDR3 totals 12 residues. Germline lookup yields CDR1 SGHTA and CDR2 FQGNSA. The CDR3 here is CASSSGGPEQYF. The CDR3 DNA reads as TGTGCCAGCAGCTCTGGGGGTCCCGAGCAGTACTTC.

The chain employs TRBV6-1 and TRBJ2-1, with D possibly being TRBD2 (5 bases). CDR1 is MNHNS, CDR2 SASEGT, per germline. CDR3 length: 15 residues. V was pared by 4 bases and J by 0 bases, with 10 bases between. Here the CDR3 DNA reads TGTGCCAGCAGTGTGGAGGTTAGCTCCTACAATGAGCAGTTCTTC. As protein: CASSVEVSSYNEQFF.

Here the CDR3 DNA reads TGCGCCAGCAGTGAGTCGAAGCTAGCGGGGGGAAGGGAGCAGTACTTC. Translating it yields CASSESKLAGGREQYF. This rearrangement joins TRBV10-2 to TRBJ2-7; TRBD2 agrees at 11 bases. Germline values: CDR1 WSHSY, CDR2 SAAADI. The CDR3 is made up of 16 amino acids. V lost 0 bases, J lost 7 bases, and 8 bases stayed unmatched.